This T cell receptor beta chain is drawn from a study of T cell clones after liver transplantation. Study findings and constraints: Post-transplant time points were not standardized, so conclusions are preliminary.

This CDR3 has 14 amino acids. From germline, CDR1 is LGHNA and CDR2 YSLEER. The V end was cut by 4 bases, the J end by 5 bases, with 14 bases between. This clone was counted once. Its antigen remains unknown. Sequenced by immunoSEQ multiplex PCR; TCRdb stores in-frame clones only, minus some. The profile shows over 60,000 clones, about four fifths of them singletons. J is TRBJ1-1 and V is TRBV4-3; D is unresolved. The sample here was CD4+ T cells from blood, taken before liver transplant. The TCR was taken from a human donor who received a liver transplant. CDR3 amino acids: CASSLREGVTEAFF. CDR3 sequence (DNA): TGCGCCAGCAGCCTTCGAGAGGGTGTAACTGAAGCTTTCTTT.